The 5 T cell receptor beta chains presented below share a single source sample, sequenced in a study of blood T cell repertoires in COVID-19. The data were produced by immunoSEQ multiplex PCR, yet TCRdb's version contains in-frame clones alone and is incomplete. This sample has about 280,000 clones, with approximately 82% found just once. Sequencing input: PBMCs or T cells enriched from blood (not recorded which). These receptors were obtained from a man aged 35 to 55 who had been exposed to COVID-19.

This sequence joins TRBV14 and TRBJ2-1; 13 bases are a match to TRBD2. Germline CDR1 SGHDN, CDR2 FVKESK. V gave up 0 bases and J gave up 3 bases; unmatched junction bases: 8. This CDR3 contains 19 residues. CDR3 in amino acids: CASSQDLGLAGAHYNEQFF. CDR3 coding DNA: TGTGCCAGCAGCCAAGATTTAGGACTAGCGGGAGCGCACTACAATGAGCAGTTCTTC. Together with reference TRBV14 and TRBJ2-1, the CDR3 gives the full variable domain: EAGVTQFPSHSVIEKGQTVTLRCDPISGHDNLYWYRRVMGKEIKFLLHFVKESKQDESGMPNNRFLAERTGGTYSTLKVQPAELEDSGVYFCASSQDLGLAGAHYNEQFFGPGTRLTVL.

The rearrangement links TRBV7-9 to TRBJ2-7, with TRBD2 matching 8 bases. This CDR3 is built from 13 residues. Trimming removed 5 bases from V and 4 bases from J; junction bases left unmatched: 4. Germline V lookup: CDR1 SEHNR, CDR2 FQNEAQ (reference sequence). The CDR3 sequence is CASSHRGGYEQYF. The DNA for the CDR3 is TGTGCCAGCAGCCACCGGGGGGGGTACGAGCAGTACTTC.

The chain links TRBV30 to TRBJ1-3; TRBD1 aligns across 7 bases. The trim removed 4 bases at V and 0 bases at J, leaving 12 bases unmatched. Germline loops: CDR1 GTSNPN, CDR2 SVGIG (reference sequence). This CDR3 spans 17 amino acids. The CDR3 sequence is CAWNPGQTIYSGNTIYF. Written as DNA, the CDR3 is TGTGCCTGGAACCCGGGACAGACGATTTACTCTGGAAACACCATATATTTT.

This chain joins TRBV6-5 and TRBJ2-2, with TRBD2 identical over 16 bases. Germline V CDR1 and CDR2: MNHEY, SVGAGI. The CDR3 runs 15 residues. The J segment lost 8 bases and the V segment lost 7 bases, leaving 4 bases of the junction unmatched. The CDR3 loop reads CASKGLAGGPGELFF. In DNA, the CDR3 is TGTGCCAGCAAGGGACTAGCGGGAGGGCCTGGGGAGCTGTTTTTT.

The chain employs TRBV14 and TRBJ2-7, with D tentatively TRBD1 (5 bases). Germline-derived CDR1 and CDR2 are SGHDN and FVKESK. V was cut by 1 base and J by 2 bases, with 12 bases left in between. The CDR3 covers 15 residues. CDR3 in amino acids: CASSQAQGITYEQYF. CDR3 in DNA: TGTGCCAGCAGCCAAGCCCAGGGAATAACCTACGAGCAGTACTTC.